The rows below give T cell receptor beta chains drawn from one sample of a study of shared clonotypes between healthy human individuals. TCRdb's table, derived via immunoSEQ multiplex PCR, lists solely in-frame clones and lacks some. The repertoire holds millions of clones, with more than 90% as singletons. The sequenced sample consisted of naive CD4+ T cells sorted from blood. The source of these receptors is a man aged 18 to 35 in good health. Each CDR3 is given with its conserved first and last residue. A D gene is named only where the DNA matches it firmly. Only part of the rows carry a size: once, few, many, or a class if the clone is expanded.

TRBJ2-5	TRBV28	TRBD2	-	TGTGCCAGTTCCGGGACTAGCGGGGGATGGGAGACCCAGTACTTC	CASSGTSGGWETQYF
TRBJ2-2	TRBV6-4	-	-	TGTGCCAGCTCAAGGGAATTTCCCGGGGAGCTGTTTTTT	CASSREFPGELFF
TRBJ2-3	TRBV6-4	TRBD2	-	TGTGCCAGCAGCCGGGGGACTAGCGGCACAGATACGCAGTATTTT	CASSRGTSGTDTQYF
TRBJ2-1	TRBV4-3	-	-	TGCGCCAGCAGCCAAGATCGGGATGGCTCCTACAATGAGCAGTTCTTC	CASSQDRDGSYNEQFF
TRBJ2-7	TRBV7-2	-	-	TGTGCCAGCAGCTCCGGGATGCTCGTCGAGCAGTACTTC	CASSSGMLVEQYF
TRBJ2-7	TRBV30	TRBD1	-	TGTGCCTGGAGTCCCGGTGCAGGGGGCGCCGAGCAGTACTTC	CAWSPGAGGAEQYF
TRBJ1-1	TRBV7-8	-	-	TGTGCCAGCAGCTTAGCCAGGAACACTGAAGCTTTCTTT	CASSLARNTEAFF
TRBJ2-7	TRBV11-3	TRBD1	-	TGTGCCAGCAGTCCAGGGACAGGGTCCTACGAGCAGTACTTC	CASSPGTGSYEQYF
TRBJ1-3	TRBV2	TRBD1	-	TGTGCCAGCAGTGAAGGAGGACAGGGTTTGGGCTCTGGAAACACCATATATTTT	CASSEGGQGLGSGNTIYF
TRBJ2-3	TRBV11-1	-	-	TGTGCCAGCAGCTTAGAGGGCTCTAGCACAGATACGCAGTATTTT	CASSLEGSSTDTQYF
TRBJ2-7	TRBV19	TRBD2	-	TGTGCCAGTAGTATCATAGCGGGGGACTACGAGCAGTACTTC	CASSIIAGDYEQYF
TRBJ2-7	TRBV4-2	-	-	TGTGCCAGCAGCCCCCTCGGCGAATCGGCCTACGAGCAGTACTTC	CASSPLGESAYEQYF
TRBJ2-4	TRBV27	-	-	TGTGCCAGCAGTTTATGGGCGGGGGCGGGCAAAAACATTCAGTACTTC	CASSLWAGAGKNIQYF
TRBJ1-1	TRBV6-6	-	-	TGTGCCAGCAGCTACAGGGAATTGGACACTGAAGCTTTCTTT	CASSYRELDTEAFF
TRBJ2-1	TRBV5-1	TRBD1	-	TGCGCCAGCAGCTTCACCGTAGGGACAGGGGACAATGAGCAGTTCTTC	CASSFTVGTGDNEQFF
TRBJ2-1	TRBV6-5	TRBD2	-	TGTGCCAGCAGGAGTAGCGGGGGGAATGAGCAGTTCTTC	CASRSSGGNEQFF
TRBJ1-5	TRBV2	-	-	TGTGCCAGCAGCGAAACTGGGGGTTCCCTCTTAAAGATTGAGCCCCAGCATTTT	CASSETGGSLLKIEPQHF
TRBJ2-4	TRBV4-3	-	once	TGCGCCAGCAGCCCTTCGCTAGACAGCTTAGCCAAAAACATTCAGTACTTC	CASSPSLDSLAKNIQYF
TRBJ2-5	TRBV19	TRBD1	once	TGTGCCAGTAGGGGACAGGGGGCTAGAGAGACCCAGTACTTC	CASRGQGARETQYF
TRBJ2-2	TRBV28	-	-	TGTGCCAGCAGTTTAGTTGCACCTACGAACACCGGGGAGCTGTTTTTT	CASSLVAPTNTGELFF
TRBJ1-6	TRBV5-4	-	-	TGTGCCAGCAGCTTGAACAGGGAGGGTAATTCACCCCTCCACTTT	CASSLNREGNSPLHF
TRBJ1-1	TRBV11-1	-	-	TGTGCCAGCAGCTTAGAGAACACTGAAGCTTTCTTT	CASSLENTEAFF
TRBJ2-5	TRBV6-5	-	once	TGTGCCAGCACGGGGCCAGAGACCCAGTACTTC	CASTGPETQYF